The T cell receptor (beta chain) under discussion was sequenced for a study of response to subunit inactivated influenza vaccine. Study-wide points: A suggestion made by the authors is that each seasonal influenza vaccination recruits few new T cells.

This CDR3 has 17 amino acids. Germline CDR1 and CDR2: MGHDK and SYGVNS. Trimming cost V 3 bases and J 2 bases; bases outside gene matches: 6. This clonotype was detected only a few times. Its antigen is still unknown. Using its own MiXCR run on the RT-PCR reads, TCRdb lists one record per CDR3 protein. Among about 780,000 distinct CDR3 sequences, less than 20% were seen once, and the ten largest hold about a tenth. The sample was PBMCs from blood, taken less than 6 days after vaccination. The J gene is TRBJ2-2, the V gene TRBV25-1; 10 bases line up with TRBD2. The sequence came from a man between 45 and 60 years old who received an inactivated influenza vaccine. CDR3 nucleotides: TGTGCCAGCAGTGACTTTCTAGCGGGGGCTAACACCGGGGAGCTGTTTTTT. Protein product: CASSDFLAGANTGELFF.